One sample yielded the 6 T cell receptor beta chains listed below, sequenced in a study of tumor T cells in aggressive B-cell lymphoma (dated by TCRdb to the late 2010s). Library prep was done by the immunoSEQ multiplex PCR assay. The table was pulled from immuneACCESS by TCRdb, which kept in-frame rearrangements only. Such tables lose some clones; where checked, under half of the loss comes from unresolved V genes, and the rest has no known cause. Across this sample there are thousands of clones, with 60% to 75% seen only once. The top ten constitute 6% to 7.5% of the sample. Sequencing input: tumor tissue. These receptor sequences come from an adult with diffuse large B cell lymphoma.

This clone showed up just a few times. The CDR3 DNA follows: TGTGCCAGCAGCCGCGGACTAGCGGGTAGCTCCTACGAGCAGTACTTC. This sequence encodes CASSRGLAGSSYEQYF. The rearrangement joins TRBV7-8 to TRBJ2-7, with 11 positions matching TRBD2. The CDR3 spans 16 residues. J gave up 0 bases and V 5 bases, and 6 bases lay outside the gene matches. Germline V gene lookup returns CDR1 SGHVS and CDR2 FQNEAQ.

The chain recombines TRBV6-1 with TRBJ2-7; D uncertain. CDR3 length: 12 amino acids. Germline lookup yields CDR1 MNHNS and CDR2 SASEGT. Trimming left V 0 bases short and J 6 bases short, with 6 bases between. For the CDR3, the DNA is TGTGCCAGCAGTGAAGCGAGAAGCGAGCAGTACTTC. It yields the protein CASSEARSEQYF.

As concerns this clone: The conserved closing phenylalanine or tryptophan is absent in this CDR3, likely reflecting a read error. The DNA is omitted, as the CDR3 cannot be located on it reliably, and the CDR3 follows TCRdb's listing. CDR3 protein: CASRPRRQPDKS. The chain has TRBV23-1 and TRBJ2-7; TRBD1 was called by the table and not checked on the DNA. TRBV23-1 is known as an ORF, though its function is uncertain. Inclusive of both ends, the CDR3 amounts to 12 amino acids.

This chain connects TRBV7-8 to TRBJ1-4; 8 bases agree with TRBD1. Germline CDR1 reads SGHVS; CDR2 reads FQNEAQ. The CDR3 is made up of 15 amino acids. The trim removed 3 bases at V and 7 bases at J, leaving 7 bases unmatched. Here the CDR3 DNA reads TGTGCCAGCAGCTTCACAGGGGGAGTTACTGAAAAACTGTTTTTT. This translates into CASSFTGGVTEKLFF.

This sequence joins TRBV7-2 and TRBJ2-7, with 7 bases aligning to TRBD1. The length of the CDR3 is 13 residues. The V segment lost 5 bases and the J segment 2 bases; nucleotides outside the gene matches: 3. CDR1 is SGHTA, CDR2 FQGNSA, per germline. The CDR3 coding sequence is TGTGCCAGCAGCCCGGGACAGCCCTACGAGCAGTACTTC. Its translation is CASSPGQPYEQYF.

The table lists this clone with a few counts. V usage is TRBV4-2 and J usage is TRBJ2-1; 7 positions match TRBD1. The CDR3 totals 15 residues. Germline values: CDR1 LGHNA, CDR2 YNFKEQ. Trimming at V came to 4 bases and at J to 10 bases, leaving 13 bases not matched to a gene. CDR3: CASSPGQIRQREQFF. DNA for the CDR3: TGTGCCAGCAGCCCGGGACAGATCCGCCAGCGGGAGCAGTTCTTC.